This TCR beta chain stems from a study of T cell repertoires in cytomegalovirus infection. Turning to the study itself: Well-studied HLA-B-restricted epitopes and recently identified HLA-C-restricted epitopes of CMV were both used in the study. In public TCR beta signatures, there were indications of both CMV infection and matching HLA type. Study results and limitations: Dominant in the ex vivo response were TCR beta clonotypes restricted by HLA-C and specific for CMV.

The CDR3 covers 15 residues. Germline V lookup: CDR1 DFQATT, CDR2 SNEGSKA (reference sequence). With 3 bases clipped from V and 0 bases from J, the junction kept 5 bases outside the gene matches. TCRdb re-called the reads through MiXCR, storing one row per CDR3 protein. Of about 770,000 distinct CDR3 sequences in the sample, around 29% were seen once. This clonotype turned up a few times. Its target is not known. V is TRBV20-1 and J is TRBJ2-7; TRBD2 matches 10 bases. The TCR sequence derives from a human donor in good health (CMV status not recorded). Some clones in this sample may be carry-over from other donors' samples. The starting material was cultured CD8+ T cells from PBMCs, obtained from culture after CMV antigen stimulation. CDR3 amino acids: CSARLAGGSSYEQYV. The CDR3 DNA sequence: TGCAGTGCTAGGTTAGCGGGGGGAAGCTCCTACGAGCAGTACGTC.